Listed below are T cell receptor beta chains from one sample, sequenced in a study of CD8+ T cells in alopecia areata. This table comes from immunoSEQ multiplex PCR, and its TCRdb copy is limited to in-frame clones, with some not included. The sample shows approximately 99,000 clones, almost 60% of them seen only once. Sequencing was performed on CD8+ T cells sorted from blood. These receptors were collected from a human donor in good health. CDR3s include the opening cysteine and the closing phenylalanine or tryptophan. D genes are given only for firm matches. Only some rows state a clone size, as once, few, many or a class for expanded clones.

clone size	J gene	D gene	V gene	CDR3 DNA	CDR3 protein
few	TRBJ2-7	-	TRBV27	TGTGCCAGCAGTTTACAGGACAACTACGAGCAGTACTTC	CASSLQDNYEQYF
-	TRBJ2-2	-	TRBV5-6	TGTGCCAGCAGTAAGGCGGTGAACACCGGGGAGCTGTTTTTT	CASSKAVNTGELFF
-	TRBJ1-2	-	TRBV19	TGTGCCAGCGATACGGGACACAAGAACTATGGCTACACCTTC	CASDTGHKNYGYTF
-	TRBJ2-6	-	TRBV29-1	TGCAGCGTTGAAGATCGGTTGGATCCTGGGGCCAACGTCCTGACTTTC	CSVEDRLDPGANVLTF
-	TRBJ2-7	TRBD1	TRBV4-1	TGCGCCAGCAGCCAAGATCCGGGACAGGGGAGCGACGAGCAGTACTTC	CASSQDPGQGSDEQYF
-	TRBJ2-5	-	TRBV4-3	TGCGCCAGCAGCCCATCCGGGGGGCTAGAGACCCAGTACTTC	CASSPSGGLETQYF
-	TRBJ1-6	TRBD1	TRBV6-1	TGTGCCAGCAGTGGGACGACAGGGAATAATTCACCCCTCCACTTT	CASSGTTGNNSPLHF
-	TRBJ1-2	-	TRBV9	TGTGCCAGCAGTTCAAATAAGGGTTATGGCTACACCTTC	CASSSNKGYGYTF
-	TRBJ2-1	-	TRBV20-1	TGCAGTGCTGACACGACAGTGGGGCAGTTCTTC	CSADTTVGQFF
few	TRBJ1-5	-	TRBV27	TGTGCCAGCAGTTTATTTCCGGGAGACAATCAGCCCCAGCATTTT	CASSLFPGDNQPQHF
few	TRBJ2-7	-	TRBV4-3	TGCGCCAGCAGCCAAGTTTTAGGGCAGACATCCTACGAGCAGTACTTC	CASSQVLGQTSYEQYF
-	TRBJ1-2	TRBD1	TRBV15	TGTGCCACTGGACAGGGGGCAGGGTATGGCTACACCTTC	CATGQGAGYGYTF
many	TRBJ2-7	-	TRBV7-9	TGTGCCAGCAGCTTAGACGGTTTGGTCGGCTACGAGCAGTACTTC	CASSLDGLVGYEQYF
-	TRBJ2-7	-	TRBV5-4	TGTGCCAGCAGCCTGCCGGGAAATCCCTACGAGCAGTACTTC	CASSLPGNPYEQYF
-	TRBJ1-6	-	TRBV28	TGTGCCAGCAGTCCGGGGATGGATTCACCCCTCCACTTT	CASSPGMDSPLHF
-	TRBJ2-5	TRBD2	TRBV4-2	TGTGCCAGCAGTGCTAGCGACGGGGGGGCTGTGGAGACCCAGTACTTC	CASSASDGGAVETQYF
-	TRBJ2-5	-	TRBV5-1	TGCGCCAGCAGCTTGGGACCGGCCTCATCCTTGGAGACCCAGTACTTC	CASSLGPASSLETQYF
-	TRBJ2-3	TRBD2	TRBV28	TGTGCCAGCTTATACGGACTAGATTATCCAGATACGCAGTATTTT	CASLYGLDYPDTQYF
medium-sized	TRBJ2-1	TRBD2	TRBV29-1	TGCAGCGTTGTAGCGGGGGGGTGGTCCTACAATGAGCAGTTCTTC	CSVVAGGWSYNEQFF
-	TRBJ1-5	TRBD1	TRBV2	TGTGCCAGCAGTGTGGGACAGGGCCATCTTAGCAATCAGCCCCAGCATTTT	CASSVGQGHLSNQPQHF
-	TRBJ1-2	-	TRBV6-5	TGTGCCAGCAGTTACTCGATTTTCCAGGACTACTATGGCTACACCTTC	CASSYSIFQDYYGYTF
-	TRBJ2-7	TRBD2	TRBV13	TGTGCCAGCAGCTCTAGCGGGCCCGGCTTCCACGAGCAGTACTTC	CASSSSGPGFHEQYF
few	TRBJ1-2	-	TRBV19	TGTGCCACCCTGGGCCTGGACAACTACTTTAACTATGGCTACACCTTC	CATLGLDNYFNYGYTF
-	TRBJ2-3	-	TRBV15	TGTGCCACCAGCAGGACCCGGATAGATACGCAGTATTTT	CATSRTRIDTQYF
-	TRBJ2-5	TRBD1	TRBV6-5	TGTGCCAGCAGTTACGACAGGGGGCAAGTCAGAGAGACCCAGTACTTC	CASSYDRGQVRETQYF
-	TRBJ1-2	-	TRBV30	TGTGCCTGGAGTGTAGCCAGGGAGTTTGGCTATGGCTACACCTTC	CAWSVAREFGYGYTF
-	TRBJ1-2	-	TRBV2	TGTGCCAGCTTCGAGGGGGATCTTTACGGCTACACCTTC	CASFEGDLYGYTF
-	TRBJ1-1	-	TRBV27	TGTGCCAGCAGTTTGGGGGGCAACACTGAAGCTTTCTTT	CASSLGGNTEAFF
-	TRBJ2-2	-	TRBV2	TGTGCCATGAGACTAACAGCCGGGGAGCTGTTTTTT	CAMRLTAGELFF
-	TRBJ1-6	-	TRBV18	TGTGCCAGCTCACCTCGGCGGGGTCGCTATAATTCACCCCTCCACTTT	CASSPRRGRYNSPLHF
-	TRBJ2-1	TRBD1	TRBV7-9	TGTGCCAGCAGCTCGACAGGGAGCGCCTACAATGAGCAGTTCTTC	CASSSTGSAYNEQFF
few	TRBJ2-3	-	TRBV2	TGTGCCAGCAGTGAGGGAAAGTTGACCACAGATACGCAGTATTTT	CASSEGKLTTDTQYF
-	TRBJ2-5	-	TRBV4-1	TGCGCCAGCACCGGAGTTGGGGCCCAGGGAGTGGAGACCCAGTACTTC	CASTGVGAQGVETQYF
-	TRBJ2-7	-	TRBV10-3	TGTGCCATCAGTGAGGGATACGAGCAGTACTTC	CAISEGYEQYF
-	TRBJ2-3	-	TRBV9	TGTGCCAGCAGCCCCCCCGCTAGCGCAGATACGCAGTATTTT	CASSPPASADTQYF
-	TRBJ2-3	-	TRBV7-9	TGTGCCAGCAGCCCCAACCCCGGTACAGGGGAGGGCACAGATACGCAGTATTTT	CASSPNPGTGEGTDTQYF
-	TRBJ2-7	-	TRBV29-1	TGCAGCGTTGACCCGAATACCTACGAGCAGTACTTC	CSVDPNTYEQYF
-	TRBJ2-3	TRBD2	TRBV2	TGTGCCAGCCGACTAGCGATTAGCACAGATACGCAGTATTTT	CASRLAISTDTQYF
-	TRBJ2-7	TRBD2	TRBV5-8	TGTGCCAGCAGCCCGGGGGGCGAGCAGTACTTC	CASSPGGEQYF
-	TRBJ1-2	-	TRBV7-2	TGTGCCAGCAGCTTAGATAAGGGTGGCTATGGCTACACCTTC	CASSLDKGGYGYTF
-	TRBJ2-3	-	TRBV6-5	TGTGCCAGCAGTGGGGCGGGGGCCACAGATACGCAGTATTTT	CASSGAGATDTQYF
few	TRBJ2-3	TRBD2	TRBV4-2	TGTGCCAGCAGCCAAGCGCGGGGGGGCGGTCAGGCAGATACGCAGTATTTT	CASSQARGGGQADTQYF
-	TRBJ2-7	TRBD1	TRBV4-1	TGCGCCAGCAGCCAAGATGGGTGGGACAGCCACTCCTACGAGCAGTACTTC	CASSQDGWDSHSYEQYF
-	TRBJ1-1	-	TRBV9	TGTGCCAGCAGCCCCTATGGAGGGAGAAGTGAAGCTTTCTTT	CASSPYGGRSEAFF
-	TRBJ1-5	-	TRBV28	TGTGCCAGCATCCAAGCATTTGACAGGTCGAATCAGCCCCAGCATTTT	CASIQAFDRSNQPQHF